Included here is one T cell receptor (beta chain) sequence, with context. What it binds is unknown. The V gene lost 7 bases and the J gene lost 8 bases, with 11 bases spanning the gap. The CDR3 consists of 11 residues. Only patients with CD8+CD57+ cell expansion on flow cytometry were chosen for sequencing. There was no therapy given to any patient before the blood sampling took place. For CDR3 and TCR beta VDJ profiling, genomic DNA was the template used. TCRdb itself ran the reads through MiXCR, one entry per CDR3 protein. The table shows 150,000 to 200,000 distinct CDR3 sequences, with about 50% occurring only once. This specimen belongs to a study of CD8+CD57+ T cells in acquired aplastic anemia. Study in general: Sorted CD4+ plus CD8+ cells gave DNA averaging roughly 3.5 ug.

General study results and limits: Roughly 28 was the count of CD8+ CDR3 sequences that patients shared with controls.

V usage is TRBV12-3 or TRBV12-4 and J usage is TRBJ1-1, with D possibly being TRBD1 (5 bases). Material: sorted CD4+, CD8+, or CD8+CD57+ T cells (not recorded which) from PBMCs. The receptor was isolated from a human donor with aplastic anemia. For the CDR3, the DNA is TGTGCCAGCATGGGGCCGGGGGAAGCTTTCTTT. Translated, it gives CASMGPGEAFF.